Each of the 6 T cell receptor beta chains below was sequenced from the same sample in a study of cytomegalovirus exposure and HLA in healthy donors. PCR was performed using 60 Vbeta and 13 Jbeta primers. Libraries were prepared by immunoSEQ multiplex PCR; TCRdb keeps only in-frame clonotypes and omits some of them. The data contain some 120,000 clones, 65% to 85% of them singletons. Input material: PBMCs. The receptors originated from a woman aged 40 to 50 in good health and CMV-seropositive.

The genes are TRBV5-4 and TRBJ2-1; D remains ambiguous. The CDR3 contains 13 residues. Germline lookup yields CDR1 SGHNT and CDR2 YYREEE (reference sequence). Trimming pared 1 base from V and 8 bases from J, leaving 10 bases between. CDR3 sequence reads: CASSLSFRDEQFF. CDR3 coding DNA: TGTGCCAGCAGCTTGAGCTTCCGCGATGAGCAGTTCTTC.

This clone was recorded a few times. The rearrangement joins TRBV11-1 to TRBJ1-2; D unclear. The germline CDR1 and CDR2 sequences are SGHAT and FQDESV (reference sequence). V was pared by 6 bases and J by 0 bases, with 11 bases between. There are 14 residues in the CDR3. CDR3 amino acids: CASSSMASNYGYTF. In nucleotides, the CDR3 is TGTGCCAGCAGTTCCATGGCCTCTAACTATGGCTACACCTTC.

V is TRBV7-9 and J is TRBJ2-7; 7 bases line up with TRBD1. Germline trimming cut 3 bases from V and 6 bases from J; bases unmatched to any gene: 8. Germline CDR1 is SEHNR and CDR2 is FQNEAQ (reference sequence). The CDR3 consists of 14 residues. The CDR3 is CASSFSGGDGEQYF. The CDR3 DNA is TGTGCCAGCAGCTTCTCAGGGGGAGACGGCGAGCAGTACTTC.

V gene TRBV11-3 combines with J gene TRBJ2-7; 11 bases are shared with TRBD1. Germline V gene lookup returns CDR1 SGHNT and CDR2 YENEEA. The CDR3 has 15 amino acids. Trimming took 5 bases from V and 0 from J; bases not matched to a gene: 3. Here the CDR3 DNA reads TGTGCCAGCAGCGAGGGACAGGGGGTCTCCTACGAGCAGTACTTC. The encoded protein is CASSEGQGVSYEQYF.

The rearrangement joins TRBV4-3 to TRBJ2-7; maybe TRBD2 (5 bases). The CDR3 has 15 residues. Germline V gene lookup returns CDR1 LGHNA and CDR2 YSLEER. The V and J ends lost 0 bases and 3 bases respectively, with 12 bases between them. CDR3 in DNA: TGCGCCAGCAGCCAAGATGAAAGCGGATTCTACGAGCAGTACTTC. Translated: CASSQDESGFYEQYF.

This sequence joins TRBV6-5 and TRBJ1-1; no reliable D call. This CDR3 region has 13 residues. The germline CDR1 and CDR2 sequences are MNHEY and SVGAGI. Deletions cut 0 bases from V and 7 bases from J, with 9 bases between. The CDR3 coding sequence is TGTGCCAGCAGTTACTCGAAACGGGGTGAAGCTTTCTTT. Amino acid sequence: CASSYSKRGEAFF.